This T cell receptor beta chain was recorded in a study of cytomegalovirus exposure and HLA in healthy donors. Findings of the study overall: In a later analysis, TCR beta V- and J-gene trimming showed a link to a missense DCLRE1C variant. The study flagged some 170 TCR beta chains as cytomegalovirus-associated. Rare TCR sequences predominated, though certain public TCRs were found in many donors.

This clone has more than one count but fewer than ten. Its antigen remains unknown. At the time of sampling, donors were nominally healthy, though unrecorded immune exposures were likely. Per the germline V gene, CDR1 is SQVTM and CDR2 is ANQGSEA. V lost 3 bases and J 1 base, leaving 11 bases between the germline ends. This CDR3 region has 14 residues. Vbeta (60) and Jbeta (13) primers were used in the PCR. Clones were sequenced by immunoSEQ multiplex PCR, and TCRdb holds only the in-frame ones, with some missing. The top ten hold about 1.7% of the sample, which has more than 95,000 clones, around 80% seen once.

Source material: PBMCs. The sequence was obtained from a woman between 40 and 55 years old in good health and CMV-seronegative. The chain carries TRBV29-1 and TRBJ2-3; TRBD1 is a possible D gene (6 bases). CDR3 sequence (DNA): TGCAGCGTTGAGGGGGCCGGGGGCACAGATACGCAGTATTTT. Translated, it gives CSVEGAGGTDTQYF.